A single sample is the source of the 27 T cell receptor beta chains below, sequenced in a study of blood T cell repertoires in COVID-19 (dated by TCRdb to about 2020). The library was built by means of the immunoSEQ multiplex PCR assay. TCRdb provides this immuneACCESS table in a form limited to in-frame rearrangements. Some clones are lacking; in checked studies, under half of them reflect an unresolved V gene, and why the rest are absent is not known. For this sample the table gives 200,000 to 300,000 clones, of which 75% to 85% were detected only once. In total, the top ten clones hold around 7.5% of the sample. Sequencing was performed on peripheral blood. The origin of the receptors is a woman of 80 years or more with COVID-19, enrolled during active disease.

This clone showed up just once. The CDR3 region has the DNA TGTGCCTGGAAACTGGCTAGCGGGAAGGTCAATGAGCAGTTCTTC. Translated: CAWKLASGKVNEQFF. V and J are TRBV30 and TRBJ2-1; 9 bases align to TRBD2. Germline loops: CDR1 GTSNPN, CDR2 SVGIG (reference sequence). This CDR3 spans 15 amino acids. The J segment lost 6 bases and the V segment lost 4 bases, leaving 10 bases of the junction unmatched.

The chain joins TRBV4-1 to TRBJ2-1, with 7 bases aligning to TRBD2. This CDR3 has 12 amino acids. Germline CDR1 is MGHRA and CDR2 is YSYEKL. After removal of 3 bases from V and 9 bases from J, the junction contained 2 bases not matched to a gene. The CDR3 nucleotides read TGCGCCAGCAGCCAGAGGGAGGGTGAGCAGTTCTTC. Residues: CASSQREGEQFF.

The chain recombines TRBV21-1 with TRBJ2-1; TRBD2, as called in the table, went unchecked against the DNA. TRBV21-1 is tagged as a pseudogene. The CDR3 contains 17 residues. CDR3 amino acids: CASSKELSSGLYNEQFF. The CDR3, as DNA: TGTGCCAGCAGCAAAGAGTTGTCTAGCGGACTCTACAATGAGCAGTTCTTC.

The J gene is TRBJ1-4, the V gene TRBV9; weak D call: TRBD1 (5 bases). In germline, CDR1 is SGDLS, CDR2 YYNGEE. Between the trimmed V and J ends, which lost 3 bases and 2 bases, there was a span of 8 bases. The CDR3 runs to 14 residues. CDR3: CASSATVTNEKLFF. Here the CDR3 DNA reads TGTGCCAGCAGCGCGACAGTCACTAATGAAAAACTGTTTTTT. Supplemented by reference TRBV9 and TRBJ1-4, the full variable domain reads DSGVTQTPKHLITATGQRVTLRCSPRSGDLSVYWYQQSLDQGLQFLIQYYNGEERAKGNILERFSAQQFPDLHSELNLSSLELGDSALYFCASSATVTNEKLFFGSGTQLSVL.

V gene TRBV7-9 combines with J gene TRBJ1-3; 7 positions agree with TRBD1. The CDR3 is 17 residues long. Per the germline V gene, CDR1 is SEHNR and CDR2 is FQNEAQ (reference sequence). V trimming: 1 base; J trimming: 4 bases; junction bases outside the gene matches: 10. The CDR3: CASSLGPGGPAGNTIYF. Here the CDR3 DNA reads TGTGCCAGCAGCTTAGGACCAGGGGGACCGGCGGGAAACACCATATATTTT.

The chain links TRBV6-5 to TRBJ1-2; D is ambiguous. V lost 6 bases and J lost 4, with 12 bases in between. CDR1 and CDR2 (germline): MNHEY, SVGAGI. The CDR3 totals 13 residues. The CDR3 DNA sequence: TGTGCCAGCAGCCCCGGGAAGTTCTATGGCTACACCTTC. This sequence encodes CASSPGKFYGYTF.

This rearrangement joins TRBV6-8 to TRBJ2-7, with a possible D match to TRBD2 (6 bases). The CDR3 sequence is 16 residues long. Trimming pared 7 bases from V and 4 bases from J, leaving 23 bases between. CDR1 is MNHGY and CDR2 is SAAAGT in the germline V gene. The CDR3 region has the DNA TGTGCCAGCATCGACCCTGGAACTAGCTTAGAATACGAGCAGTACTTC. Protein: CASIDPGTSLEYEQYF.

The chain joins TRBV5-1 to TRBJ1-2; TRBD1 might be the D (5 bases). CDR3 size: 13 residues. V was cut by 4 bases and J by 8 bases, with 15 bases left in between. Germline V CDR1 and CDR2: SGHRS, YFSETQ. The CDR3 DNA is TGCGCCAGCAGCCCCCAGGGCTTGGAGGGCTACACCTTC. This translates into CASSPQGLEGYTF.

This CDR3 reads CASSGDTTGNTIYF. CDR3 sequence (DNA): TGTGCCAGCAGTGGGGACACGACGGGAAACACCATATATTTT. This rearrangement joins TRBV2 to TRBJ1-3; maybe TRBD1 (6 bases). V was trimmed by 4 bases and J by 4 bases, leaving 11 bases between them. This CDR3 region has 14 residues. The germline gives CDR1 SNHLY, CDR2 FYNNEI.

This clone was seen more than once but under ten times. The gene calls are TRBV19 and TRBJ2-3; the D gene is possibly TRBD1 (6 bases). Trimming left V 11 bases short and J 4 bases short, with 13 bases between. The CDR3 consists of 12 residues. Per the germline V gene, CDR1 is LNHDA and CDR2 is SQIVND (reference sequence). The CDR3 DNA reads as TGTGCCGTGGGACACCCGGCAGATACGCAGTATTTT. Encoded protein: CAVGHPADTQYF.

The chain employs TRBV7-2 and TRBJ2-5, with a tentative D call TRBD2 (5 bases). This CDR3 is built from 14 residues. The germline V and J ends were trimmed by 5 bases and 5 bases, with 15 bases remaining between them. Per the germline V gene, CDR1 is SGHTA and CDR2 is FQGNSA. The CDR3: CASSPHGVRETQYF. The CDR3 nucleotides are TGTGCCAGCAGCCCCCACGGGGTACGGGAGACCCAGTACTTC.

The chain joins TRBV5-1 to TRBJ2-5; a weak D match, TRBD2 (5 bases). CDR1 is SGHRS, CDR2 YFSETQ, per germline. CDR3 length equals 13 residues. V was pared by 4 bases and J by 0 bases, with 7 bases between. The DNA for the CDR3 is TGCGCCAGCAGCCCCGGGAACCAAGAGACCCAGTACTTC. This encodes CASSPGNQETQYF.

The chain carries TRBV4-1 and TRBJ2-2, with no clear D. Germline CDR1 is MGHRA and CDR2 is YSYEKL. This CDR3 is 16 amino acids long. Trimming stripped 0 bases from V and 0 bases from J, with 8 bases between. The chain's CDR3 is CASSQDSNSNTGELFF. CDR3 DNA: TGCGCCAGCAGCCAAGATAGTAATTCGAACACCGGGGAGCTGTTTTTT.

The gene calls are TRBV29-1 and TRBJ1-1, with a weak D call TRBD1 (5 bases). This CDR3 spans 13 amino acids. The V end lost 6 bases, the J end lost 3 bases, and 14 bases lay between the germline ends. CDR1 is SQVTM and CDR2 is ANQGSEA in the germline V gene. DNA for the CDR3: TGCAGCGTGCAAAGGGGTATCGACACTGAAGCTTTCTTT. Its translation is CSVQRGIDTEAFF.

The chain employs TRBV7-2 and TRBJ2-5; TRBD1 might be the D (5 bases). The CDR3 has 14 residues. V was pared by 5 bases and J by 5 bases, with 15 bases between. Germline V CDR1 and CDR2: SGHTA, FQGNSA. In nucleotides, the CDR3 is TGTGCCAGCAGCGTACAGGTTATGGTGGAGACCCAGTACTTC. Protein: CASSVQVMVETQYF.

The V and J genes are TRBV28 and TRBJ2-7; 9 nucleotides line up with TRBD2. Germline-derived CDR1 and CDR2 are MDHEN and SYDVKM. The J segment lost 4 bases and the V segment lost 6 bases, leaving 4 bases of the junction unmatched. The CDR3 totals 13 residues. CDR3 sequence (DNA): TGTGCCAGCAGGTTGACTAGCGGATACGAGCAGTACTTC. Its translation is CASRLTSGYEQYF.

The chain links TRBV25-1 to TRBJ2-5, with 8 bases that match TRBD1. The CDR3 has 13 residues. CDR1 MGHDK and CDR2 SYGVNS come from the germline V gene. V was clipped by 7 bases and J by 5 bases; unmatched bases: 6. CDR3 residues: CASKGRGRETQYF. The CDR3 nucleotides read TGTGCCAGCAAGGGCAGGGGGCGGGAGACCCAGTACTTC.

The chain links TRBV29-1 to TRBJ1-5, with D possibly matching TRBD1 (5 bases). V was pared by 5 bases and J by 2 bases, with 16 bases between. This CDR3 spans 15 amino acids. Germline values: CDR1 SQVTM, CDR2 ANQGSEA. The CDR3 DNA is TGCAGCGTTAAATTGAAGGGGTCTGGCAATCAGCCCCAGCATTTT. It yields the protein CSVKLKGSGNQPQHF.

This clone came up a few times. The sample holds other DNA sequences that translate to the same CDR3. The chain is built from TRBV12-3 or TRBV12-4 and TRBJ1-1, with D perhaps matching TRBD1 (5 bases). This CDR3 comprises 13 residues. Trimming removed 2 bases at V and 4 bases at J, with 8 bases between. CDR3 sequence: CASSLQGGTEAFF. CDR3 DNA sequence: TGTGCCAGCAGTTTACAGGGCGGCACTGAAGCTTTCTTT.

The chain joins TRBV30 to TRBJ2-2; 10 positions match TRBD2. Germline trimming cut 0 bases from V and 2 bases from J; bases unmatched to any gene: 0. CDR1 and CDR2 (germline): GTSNPN, SVGIG (reference sequence). The CDR3 is made up of 15 amino acids. As DNA, the CDR3 is TGTGCCTGGAGTGTACTAGCGGGAAACACCGGGGAGCTGTTTTTT. Its protein is CAWSVLAGNTGELFF.

This clone appeared a single time. This rearrangement joins TRBV5-1 to TRBJ2-3; possible D gene TRBD1, 6 bases. The length of the CDR3 is 13 residues. Germline lookup yields CDR1 SGHRS and CDR2 YFSETQ. Trimming pared 6 bases from V and 6 bases from J, leaving 14 bases between. CDR3 in amino acids: CASKGVRLDTQYF. The CDR3 DNA reads TGCGCCAGCAAGGGGGTGCGACTGGATACGCAGTATTTT.

This clone turned up a few times. The CDR3 protein is CASSQQQGDTEAFF. CDR3 nucleotides: TGTGCCAGCAGCCAGCAACAGGGGGACACTGAAGCTTTCTTT. The gene calls are TRBV3-1 (or the pseudogene TRBV3-2) and TRBJ1-1; 8 bases align to TRBD1. The CDR3 runs to 14 residues. J lost 3 bases, V lost 3 bases, and 3 bases had no gene match. CDR1 is LGHDT and CDR2 is YNNKEL in the germline V gene (reference sequence).

This chain links TRBV3-1 (or the pseudogene TRBV3-2) with TRBJ2-1, with TRBD1 identical over 7 bases. Germline values: CDR1 LGHDT, CDR2 YNNKEL (reference sequence). The CDR3 totals 12 residues. The V segment lost 4 bases and the J segment 8 bases; nucleotides outside the gene matches: 2. CDR3 sequence (DNA): TGTGCCAGCAGCCGTCAGGGGGATGAGCAGTTCTTC. It specifies CASSRQGDEQFF.

The sample holds a few counts of this clone. The rearrangement joins TRBV3-1 (or the pseudogene TRBV3-2) to TRBJ1-1; tentatively, D is TRBD1 (6 bases). This CDR3 region has 14 residues. V was cut by 0 bases and J by 12 bases, with 17 bases left in between. Germline loops: CDR1 LGHDT, CDR2 YNNKEL (reference sequence). CDR3 amino acids: CASSQEGLGARTFF. CDR3 DNA sequence: TGTGCCAGCAGCCAAGAAGGACTGGGGGCGCGAACTTTCTTT.

This clone was detected only a few times. The V call is TRBV5-1, the J call TRBJ2-7; 9 bases agree with TRBD1. V shed 5 bases, J shed 6 bases, and the junction held 15 bases outside the gene matches. The CDR3 is 16 residues long. Germline CDR1 is SGHRS and CDR2 is YFSETQ. The CDR3 loop is CASSFGGTGPLSEQYF. DNA for the CDR3: TGCGCCAGCAGTTTTGGTGGGACAGGGCCCCTCTCCGAGCAGTACTTC.

The V call is TRBV19, the J call TRBJ1-5; perhaps TRBD1 as D (5 bases). V was shortened by 3 bases and J by 6 bases, with 12 bases between the two germline ends. Germline values: CDR1 LNHDA, CDR2 SQIVND (reference sequence). The CDR3 runs 14 residues. The CDR3 nucleotides read TGTGCCAGTAGTATCGCAGGGAAAGGTCAGCCCCAGCATTTT. Translated, it gives CASSIAGKGQPQHF. Looking up the rest from reference TRBV19 and TRBJ1-5 gives the full variable domain: DGGITQSPKYLFRKEGQNVTLSCEQNLNHDAMYWYRQDPGQGLRLIYYSQIVNDFQKGDIAEGYSVSREKKESFPLTVTSAQKNPTAFYLCASSIAGKGQPQHFGDGTRLSIL.

J is TRBJ1-1 and V is TRBV10-3, with D perhaps matching TRBD1 (6 bases). Trimming took 4 bases from V and 4 from J, leaving 10 bases between them. Germline V gives CDR1 ENHRY, CDR2 SYGVKD. This CDR3 has 13 amino acids. The CDR3 DNA reads as TGTGCCATCAGTGGACAGGTTGTCACTGAAGCTTTCTTT. This translates into CAISGQVVTEAFF.